This T cell receptor (beta chain) was profiled in a study of tumor-infiltrating lymphocytes in primary liver carcinoma. As to this clonotype: What it binds is not known. No conserved phenylalanine or tryptophan ends this CDR3, so it is likely a read error. The DNA is omitted, as the CDR3 cannot be located on it reliably, and the CDR3 follows TCRdb's listing.

For each extraction, RNA and DNA were obtained together from approximately 20-30 mg of unsorted bulk tissue. Patients carried chronic HBV infection without prior treatment. Sampling was performed at five separate regions of each tumor. The study's findings and limits: Relative to tumor region pairs, the tumor-adjacent and tumor-blood pairs showed overlap that was lower. All five tumor regions shared only about 7.5-24% of top clones.

The length of the CDR3 is 14 amino acids, counting both ends. Germline loops: CDR1 SGHAT, CDR2 FQNNGV. The authors made TCR beta cDNA from 450 to 600 ng total RNA with a constant-region primer. Nested multiplex PCR, run for three rounds with slightly modified ARM-PCR, yielded TCR beta libraries. Use of TRBV1-TRBV30 forward primers with a C-beta reverse primer characterized the first two PCR rounds, which lasted about 9 cycles each. Using its own MiXCR run on the multiplex PCR reads, TCRdb lists one record per CDR3 protein. The table records under 90,000 distinct CDR3 sequences, 72% of them present only once.

This TCR derives from a man aged 40-50 years with primary liver carcinoma and hepatitis B virus infection. The sample consisted of liver tumor tissue from sampling region 1. As for subset: tumor region T1, superior pole. This chain uses TRBV11-2 with TRBJ2-1; TRBD2, as called in the table, went unchecked against the DNA. The CDR3 here is CASSPGGPYNEQLL.